What follows describes a single T cell receptor (beta chain). Its target is not known. CDR1 MDHEN and CDR2 SYDVKM come from the germline V gene. V was pared by 1 base and J by 6 bases, with 4 bases of the junction left unmatched. The CDR3 is made up of 16 amino acids. The source of the sample is a study of T cells in localized non-small cell lung cancer. Findings and caveats of the study: Higher T cell density in the blood was associated with longer overall survival, whereas higher adjacent-lung clonality associated with shorter survival. Only one tumor region went through sequencing, so heterogeneity may still be there. Appearing in adjacent lung were a median approximately 50 of the top 100 tumor clones. Uninvolved adjacent lung, not tumor, had the highest T cell clonality.

TCRdb's table, derived via immunoSEQ multiplex PCR, lists solely in-frame clones and lacks some. Of tens of thousands of clones listed, 90% to 95% are singletons. The sequence was collected from a woman between 40 and 69 years old with stage II lung adenocarcinoma. The V call is TRBV28, the J call TRBJ2-1; 12 nucleotides align to TRBD1. Here the sequenced sample was PBMCs, taken before any cancer treatment. CDR3 coding DNA: TGTGCCAGCAGTTTATCGGGACAGGGGGCTCTCAATGAGCAGTTCTTC. This encodes CASSLSGQGALNEQFF.